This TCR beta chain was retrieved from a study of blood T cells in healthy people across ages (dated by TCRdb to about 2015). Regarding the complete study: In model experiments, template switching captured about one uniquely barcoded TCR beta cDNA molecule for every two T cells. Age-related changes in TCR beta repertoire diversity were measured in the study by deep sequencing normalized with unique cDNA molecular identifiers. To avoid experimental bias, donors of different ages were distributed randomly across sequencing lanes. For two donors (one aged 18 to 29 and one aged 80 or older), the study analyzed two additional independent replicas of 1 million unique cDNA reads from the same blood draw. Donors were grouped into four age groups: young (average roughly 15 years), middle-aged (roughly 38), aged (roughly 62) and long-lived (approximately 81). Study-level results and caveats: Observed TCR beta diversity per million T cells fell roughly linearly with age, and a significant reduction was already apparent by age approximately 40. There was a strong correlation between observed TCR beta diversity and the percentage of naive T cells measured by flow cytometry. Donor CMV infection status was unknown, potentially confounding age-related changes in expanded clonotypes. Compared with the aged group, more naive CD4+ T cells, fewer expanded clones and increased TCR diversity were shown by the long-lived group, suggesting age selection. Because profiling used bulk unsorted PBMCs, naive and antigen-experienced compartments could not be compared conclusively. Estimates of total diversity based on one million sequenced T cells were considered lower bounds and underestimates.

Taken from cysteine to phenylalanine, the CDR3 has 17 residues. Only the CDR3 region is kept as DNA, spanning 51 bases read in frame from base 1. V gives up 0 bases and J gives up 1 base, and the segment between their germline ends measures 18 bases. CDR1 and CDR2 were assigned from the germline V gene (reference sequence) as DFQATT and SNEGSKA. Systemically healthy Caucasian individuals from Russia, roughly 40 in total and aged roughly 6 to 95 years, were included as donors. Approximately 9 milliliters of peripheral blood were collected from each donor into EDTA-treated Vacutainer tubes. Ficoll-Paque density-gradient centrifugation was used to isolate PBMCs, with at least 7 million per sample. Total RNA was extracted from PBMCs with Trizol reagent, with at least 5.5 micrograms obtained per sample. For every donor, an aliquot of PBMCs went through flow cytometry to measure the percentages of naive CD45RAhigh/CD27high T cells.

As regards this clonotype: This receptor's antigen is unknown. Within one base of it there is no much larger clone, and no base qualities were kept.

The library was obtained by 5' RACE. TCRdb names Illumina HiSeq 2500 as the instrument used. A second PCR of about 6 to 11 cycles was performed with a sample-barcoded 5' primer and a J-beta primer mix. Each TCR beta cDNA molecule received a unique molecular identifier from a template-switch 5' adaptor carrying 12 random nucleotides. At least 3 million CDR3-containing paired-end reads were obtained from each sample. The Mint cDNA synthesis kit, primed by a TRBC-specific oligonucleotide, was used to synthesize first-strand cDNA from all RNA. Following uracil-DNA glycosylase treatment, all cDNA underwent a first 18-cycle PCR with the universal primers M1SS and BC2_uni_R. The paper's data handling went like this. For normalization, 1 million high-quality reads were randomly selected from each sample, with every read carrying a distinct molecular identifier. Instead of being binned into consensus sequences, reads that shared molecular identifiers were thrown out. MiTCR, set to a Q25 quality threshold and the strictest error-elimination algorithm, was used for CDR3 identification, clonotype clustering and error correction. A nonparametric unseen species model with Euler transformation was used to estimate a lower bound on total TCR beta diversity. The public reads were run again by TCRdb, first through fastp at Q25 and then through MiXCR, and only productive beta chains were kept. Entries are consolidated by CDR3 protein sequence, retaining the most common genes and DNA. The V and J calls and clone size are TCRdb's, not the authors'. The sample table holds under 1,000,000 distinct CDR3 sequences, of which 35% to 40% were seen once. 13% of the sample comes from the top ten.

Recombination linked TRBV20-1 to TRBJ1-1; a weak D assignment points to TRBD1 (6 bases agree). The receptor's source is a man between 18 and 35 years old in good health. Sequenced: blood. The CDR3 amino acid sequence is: CSARDGGTGHPNTEAFF. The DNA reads TGCAGTGCTAGAGATGGTGGGACGGGACACCCGAACACTGAAGCTTTCTTT.